This T cell receptor beta chain was profiled in a study of T cells after yellow fever vaccination. Of note for this clonotype: Its cognate antigen is unknown.

Notes on the study in general: Primary-vaccination clones mostly resurfaced post-booster (96% CD4, approximately 87% CD8). Of the clonotypes, a small share occurred in both CD4 and CD8 compartments.

This CDR3 is built from 16 residues. Germline CDR1 and CDR2: SGHDN and FVKESK. With 4 bases removed from V and 1 base from J, the gap between germline ends came to 15 bases. Production of TCR cDNA was by 5'RACE template switching, which also added a universal primer site and UMIs. One entry per CDR3 protein, called by TCRdb with MiXCR from the 5' RACE reads. The sample yields hundreds of thousands of distinct CDR3 sequences, around 12% seen once. V gene TRBV14 combines with J gene TRBJ2-3, with D possibly TRBD2 on 6 matching bases. Sequenced here: PBMCs, sampled on the day of the yellow fever booster vaccination. This sequence originates from a man aged 30-40 years who received the YFV17D yellow fever vaccine. The CDR3 coding sequence is TGTGCCAGCAGCCCCGGGAGATCGACCCGCACAGATACGCAGTATTTT. Translated: CASSPGRSTRTDTQYF.